This T cell receptor beta chain was observed in a study of blood T cells in healthy people across ages. Using a J-beta primer mix together with a sample-barcoded 5' primer, a second PCR was run for about 7 to 12 cycles. The template-switch adaptor was a 5' adaptor with 12 random nucleotides. It tagged each cDNA molecule. TCRdb analysed the 5' RACE reads with MiXCR anew, one entry per CDR3 protein. The table records hundreds of thousands of distinct CDR3 sequences, more than 45% of them present only once. Study findings and constraints: Researchers judged that diversity estimates from one million T cells fell short of true values. The long-lived group displayed more naive CD4+ cells, plus higher diversity, than the aged donors did. Reliance upon unsorted PBMCs precluded definitive naive versus antigen-experienced comparison.

This clonotype was observed a few times. Its cognate antigen is unknown. The CDR3 totals 14 residues. Between the trimmed V and J ends, which lost 1 base and 1 base, there was a span of 7 bases. Germline CDR1 reads LGHNA; CDR2 reads YSLEER. The sequence was obtained from a man under 40 in good health. The sequencing input was blood. The chain joins TRBV4-3 to TRBJ1-1; D remains ambiguous. The chain's CDR3 is CASSQVVGNTEAFF. The CDR3 coding sequence is TGCGCCAGCAGCCAAGTTGTGGGGAACACTGAAGCTTTCTTT.